Shown below are 6 T cell receptor beta chains from a single sample sequenced in a study of shared clonotypes between healthy human individuals (dated by TCRdb to 2020 to 2022). Library generation was performed with the immunoSEQ multiplex PCR assay. TCRdb took over this immuneACCESS table, retaining in-frame rearrangements with V and J assigned. Such tables are incomplete; in checked studies, under half of the missing clones stem from an unresolved V gene, and the remainder is unexplained. The sample records about half a million clones, around 73% of which are singletons. The top ten constitute 12% of the sample. Sequences were obtained from PBMCs. These receptors were taken from a woman in her thirties or forties in good health. Some clones in this sample may be carry-over from other donors' samples.

This rearrangement joins TRBV25-1 to TRBJ2-1; 10 bases align to TRBD2. Germline values: CDR1 MGHDK, CDR2 SYGVNS. After removal of 4 bases from V and 7 bases from J, the junction contained 7 bases not matched to a gene. This CDR3 spans 15 amino acids. The CDR3 bases are TGTGCCAGCAGTGCCAGCGGGAGGGCCAGGAATGAGCAGTTCTTC. Translating gives CASSASGRARNEQFF.

The rearrangement joins TRBV11-2 to TRBJ2-5, with 7 bases aligning to TRBD2. With 5 bases clipped from V and 6 bases from J, the junction kept 9 bases outside the gene matches. CDR3 length equals 14 residues. Germline lookup yields CDR1 SGHAT and CDR2 FQNNGV. CDR3 loop: CASSPLWREKTQYF. For the CDR3, the DNA is TGTGCCAGCAGCCCCCTCTGGCGGGAGAAGACCCAGTACTTC.

This chain links TRBV11-2 with TRBJ2-1; D remains ambiguous. This CDR3 is 14 amino acids long. Trimming shortened V by 6 bases and J by 4 bases, and 13 bases separated the two germline ends. CDR1 SGHAT and CDR2 FQNNGV come from the germline V gene. CDR3 region: CASRVAGSYNEQFF. The CDR3 DNA reads TGTGCCAGCAGGGTAGCCGGCTCGTACAATGAGCAGTTCTTC.

The V gene is TRBV19, the J gene TRBJ2-7, with 9 bases matching TRBD2. V shed 5 bases and J 4 bases; nucleotides not matched to a gene: 6. Per germline, CDR1 LNHDA and CDR2 SQIVND (reference sequence). The CDR3 contains 14 residues. The CDR3 DNA is TGTGCCAGTAGTGCTAGCGGGATTATGTACGAGCAGTACTTC. Its protein product is CASSASGIMYEQYF. Variable domain in full (rest from reference TRBV19 and TRBJ2-7): DGGITQSPKYLFRKEGQNVTLSCEQNLNHDAMYWYRQDPGQGLRLIYYSQIVNDFQKGDIAEGYSVSREKKESFPLTVTSAQKNPTAFYLCASSASGIMYEQYFGPGTRLTVT.

A single count supports this clone. This rearrangement joins TRBV7-8 to TRBJ2-1, with 12 positions matching TRBD2. The CDR3 runs 13 residues. J gave up 10 bases and V 6 bases, and 4 bases lay outside the gene matches. Germline-derived CDR1 and CDR2 are SGHVS and FQNEAQ. The CDR3 region is CASRLAGGPEQFF. In nucleotides, the CDR3 is TGTGCCAGCAGACTAGCGGGAGGACCCGAGCAGTTCTTC.

The J gene is TRBJ1-5, the V gene TRBV28; 11 bases agree with TRBD1. CDR1 and CDR2 from the germline V gene are MDHEN and SYDVKM. This CDR3 spans 15 amino acids. V lost 3 bases, J lost 5 bases, and 3 bases stayed unmatched. CDR3: CASSFVGQGDQPQHF. The CDR3 DNA sequence: TGTGCCAGCAGTTTTGTGGGACAGGGGGATCAGCCCCAGCATTTT.